Below are 20 T cell receptor beta chains sequenced from a single sample in a study of regulatory T cells in long-lasting Graves disease. Time point here: newly diagnosed GD, antithyroid drugs for less than 3 months. The authors made the TCR library using RNA they extracted from PBMCs. The TCR beta library used iRepertoire HTBI primers with Arm-PCR amplification of CDR3. TCRdb itself ran the multiplex PCR reads through MiXCR, one entry per CDR3 protein. The repertoire consists of 510,000 or so distinct CDR3 sequences, with about 12% occurring once and the leading ten covering almost 9%. These data were also filed under a second study, of T cells in Graves' hyperthyroidism and ophthalmopathy.

Sample: peripheral blood mononuclear cells (PBMCs), taken at new diagnosis, from a patient treated with antithyroid drugs. These receptors were obtained from a woman aged 30 to 39 with Graves disease.

This clonotype was observed many times. The chain couples TRBV12-3 or TRBV12-4 to TRBJ2-3; TRBD1 agrees at 7 bases. The trim removed 6 bases at V and 3 bases at J, leaving 6 bases unmatched. CDR3 size: 14 residues. DNA of the CDR3: TGTGCCAGCAGCTTACAGGGGATTACAGATACGCAGTATTTT. It translates to CASSLQGITDTQYF.

Ten or more counts support this clonotype. The chain carries TRBV5-1 and TRBJ2-3; no reliable D call. CDR1 is SGHRS, CDR2 YFSETQ, per germline. The CDR3 is 14 amino acids. Trimming stripped 0 bases from V and 2 bases from J, with 7 bases between. The CDR3 sequence: CASSLVSFTDTQYF. CDR3 coding DNA: TGCGCCAGCAGCTTGGTGTCGTTCACAGATACGCAGTATTTT. Full variable domain (outside the CDR3, taken from reference TRBV5-1 and TRBJ2-3): KAGVTQTPRYLIKTRGQQVTLSCSPISGHRSVSWYQQTPGQGLQFLFEYFSETQRNKGNFPGRFSGRQFSNSRSEMNVSTLELGDSALYLCASSLVSFTDTQYFGPGTRLTVL.

This clonotype has ten or more counts. The chain is built from TRBV10-3 and TRBJ2-1, with TRBD1 matching 7 bases. With 5 bases clipped from V and 0 bases from J, the junction kept 16 bases outside the gene matches. Germline V lookup: CDR1 ENHRY, CDR2 SYGVKD. CDR3 length: 19 residues. The CDR3 region has the DNA TGTGCCATCAGTCTCCCACCGGGACAGAGGTTTAGCTCCTACAATGAGCAGTTCTTC. It encodes CAISLPPGQRFSSYNEQFF.

This clonotype has just a few counts. The gene calls are TRBV19 and TRBJ2-7, with no clear D. Germline loops: CDR1 LNHDA, CDR2 SQIVND (reference sequence). The CDR3 extends over 9 amino acids. Trimming pared 8 bases from V and 9 bases from J, leaving 8 bases between. Here the CDR3 reads CASRLRQYF. The CDR3 nucleotides are TGTGCCAGTCGACTTAGGCAGTACTTC.

In regard to this clonotype: Given a much more abundant clone one base away, this may be a read error. The CDR3 region has the DNA TGTGCCAGCAGCTCTCACCCCGTGACAGGGCAGTACGAGCAGTACTTC. Translated, it gives CASSSHPVTGQYEQYF. The J gene is TRBJ2-7, the V gene TRBV3-1; 7 bases line up with TRBD1. Germline trimming cut 5 bases from V and 4 bases from J; bases unmatched to any gene: 14. The CDR3 is 16 amino acids. Germline V gene sequence: CDR1 LGHDT, CDR2 YNNKEL (reference sequence).

This clonotype was seen many times. The rearrangement joins TRBV30 to TRBJ2-5; 7 bases are shared with TRBD1. Germline V gene sequence: CDR1 GTSNPN, CDR2 SVGIG (reference sequence). The CDR3 has 16 amino acids. V was clipped by 3 bases and J by 5 bases; unmatched bases: 15. CDR3: CAWSPWGTALGETQYF. The CDR3 DNA reads as TGTGCCTGGAGCCCCTGGGGGACAGCGCTCGGGGAGACCCAGTACTTC.

With respect to this clonotype: It may be a read error: a sequence one base away is much more abundant. V gene TRBV3-1 combines with J gene TRBJ1-1; D unclear. Germline-derived CDR1 and CDR2 are LGHDT and YNNKEL (reference sequence). The CDR3 consists of 14 residues. Trimming left V 1 base short and J 4 bases short, with 10 bases between. The CDR3 coding sequence is TGTGCCAGCAGCCAAGCCAAGGTTCTCACTGAAGCTTTCTTT. It encodes CASSQAKVLTEAFF.

This clonotype was seen at least ten times. The rearrangement uses TRBV7-2 and TRBJ2-3; a weak D match, TRBD2 (7 bases). CDR3 length: 17 residues. CDR1 is SGHTA and CDR2 is FQGNSA in the germline V gene. With 5 bases removed from V and 0 bases from J, the gap between germline ends came to 18 bases. The CDR3 loop is CASSLGGGAISTDTQYF. The CDR3 nucleotides read TGTGCCAGCAGCCTGGGGGGGGGGGCTATAAGCACAGATACGCAGTATTTT.

With respect to this clonotype: With a much larger clone just one base away, this may be a read error. V and J are TRBV6-2 or TRBV6-3 and TRBJ2-7; 7 positions match TRBD2. This CDR3 spans 13 amino acids. Germline lookup yields CDR1 MNHEY and CDR2 SVGEGT. As DNA, the CDR3 is TGTACCAGTCGGGGGGACGGATCCTACGAGCAGTACTTC. Translated, it gives CTSRGDGSYEQYF.

Ten or more counts support this clonotype. The gene calls are TRBV7-2 and TRBJ2-3; unclear D gene. V lost 3 bases to trimming and J lost 0 bases, with 4 bases between them. Germline lookup yields CDR1 SGHTA and CDR2 FQGNSA. This CDR3 has 13 residues. The CDR3 DNA sequence: TGTGCCAGCAGCTTCGTCAGCACAGATACGCAGTATTTT. Translated, it gives CASSFVSTDTQYF.

In regard to this clonotype: A far larger clone is a single base away, which makes a read error likely. The chain combines TRBV7-9 with TRBJ2-4; D perhaps matches TRBD2 (6 bases). The germline V gene has CDR1 SEHNR and CDR2 FQNEAQ (reference sequence). The CDR3 has 15 amino acids. V gave up 4 bases and J gave up 13 bases, with 23 bases separating them. CDR3 region: CASSSGRERFYEQYF. CDR3 coding DNA: TGTGCCAGCAGCTCCGGACGGGAGAGGTTCTATGAGCAGTACTTC.

This clonotype turned up a few times. This chain links TRBV6-1 with TRBJ2-7; 8 bases are shared with TRBD1. J was trimmed by 11 bases and V by 5 bases; bases with no gene match: 8. This CDR3 has 12 residues. Germline CDR1 reads MNHNS; CDR2 reads SASEGT. The CDR3 region has the DNA TGTGCCAGCAGTCAGATGGACAGGGTTGAGTACTTC. It is translated as CASSQMDRVEYF.

This clonotype was counted at least ten times. J is TRBJ2-7 and V is TRBV27; D possibly corresponds to TRBD1 (6 bases). Germline CDR1 is MNHEY and CDR2 is SMNVEV (reference sequence). This CDR3 is 13 amino acids long. V was shortened by 10 bases and J by 5 bases, with 18 bases between the two germline ends. Here the CDR3 DNA reads TGTGCCACCGCCAGGGACAACAATAACGAGCAGTACTTC. Encoded protein: CATARDNNNEQYF.

This clonotype was counted ten times or more. The chain employs TRBV6-1 and TRBJ1-1; no clear D gene. From germline, CDR1 is MNHNS and CDR2 SASEGT. This CDR3 comprises 11 residues. The ends were cut back, 11 bases at V and 3 bases at J, with 10 bases in the middle. The CDR3 DNA reads TGTGCCGGGAGAAAAGACACTGAAGCTTTCTTT. It specifies CAGRKDTEAFF.

This clonotype occurred a few times. This sequence joins TRBV20-1 and TRBJ2-1; 7 positions agree with TRBD2. From germline, CDR1 is DFQATT and CDR2 SNEGSKA (reference sequence). Trimming at V came to 0 bases and at J to 3 bases, leaving 8 bases not matched to a gene. The CDR3 is 16 amino acids. The CDR3 protein is CSARDRGGRNYNEQFF. The CDR3 region has the DNA TGCAGTGCTAGAGATAGGGGCGGGAGAAACTACAATGAGCAGTTCTTC.

This clonotype was detected many times. The rearrangement links TRBV2 to TRBJ1-6; 9 bases align to TRBD1. V shed 7 bases, J shed 6 bases, and the junction held 13 bases outside the gene matches. CDR1 is SNHLY and CDR2 is FYNNEI in the germline V gene. The CDR3 runs to 17 residues. As DNA, the CDR3 is TGTGCCAGCAACCGAAACGCAATGACAGGGGGTAATTCACCCCTCCACTTT. It yields the protein CASNRNAMTGGNSPLHF.

Ten or more counts support this clonotype. The chain carries TRBV28 and TRBJ1-1, with D possibly matching TRBD1 (6 bases). Trimming stripped 2 bases from V and 3 bases from J, with 16 bases between. Germline CDR1 and CDR2: MDHEN and SYDVKM. The CDR3 covers 16 residues. The CDR3, as DNA: TGTGCCAGCAGTTTACCCCAGGGGCCAAGAGACACTGAAGCTTTCTTT. This gives the protein CASSLPQGPRDTEAFF.

The sample holds a few counts of this clonotype. V gene TRBV7-9 combines with J gene TRBJ2-7; 10 bases map to TRBD1. CDR1 and CDR2 from the germline V gene are SEHNR and FQNEAQ (reference sequence). V shed 5 bases and J 2 bases; nucleotides not matched to a gene: 9. This CDR3 region has 16 residues. CDR3 amino acids: CASSGRDRGDAYEQYF. The DNA of the CDR3 is TGTGCCAGCAGCGGACGGGACAGGGGAGACGCCTACGAGCAGTACTTC.

The chain employs TRBV11-2 and TRBJ2-1, with 10 nucleotides matching TRBD1. The CDR3 covers 16 residues. J gave up 3 bases and V 2 bases, and 4 bases lay outside the gene matches. CDR1 is SGHAT, CDR2 FQNNGV, per germline. The CDR3 here is CASSLLWTGGYNEQFF. DNA for the CDR3: TGTGCCAGCAGCTTATTGTGGACAGGGGGCTACAATGAGCAGTTCTTC.

For this clonotype: This likely stems from a read error, as it lies one base from a far larger clone. This rearrangement joins TRBV6-2 or TRBV6-3 to TRBJ2-7, with 9 bases fitting TRBD2. The CDR3 is made up of 15 amino acids. Germline CDR1 is MNHEY and CDR2 is SVGEGT. DNA of the CDR3: TGTGCCGGCAGCCTAAGGGGACTAGCTGCCTACGAGCAGTACTTC. Amino acid sequence: CAGSLRGLAAYEQYF.